This T cell receptor beta chain was recovered during a study of T cells in Graves' hyperthyroidism and ophthalmopathy. Turning to the study itself: Before treatment of any kind, peripheral blood was taken at initial diagnosis. Study outcomes and limitations: Onset of ophthalmopathy came a median around 6.5 months after the model predicted it. Most clonotypes expanded in thyroid above 0.001 were likewise present in blood.

TCR beta CDR3 region amplification was performed from RNA transcripts. In the first-round RT-PCR of the TCR CDR3, the HTBI primer set was used. TCRdb re-analysed the multiplex PCR reads in MiXCR, keeping a single row per CDR3 protein. Of roughly 380,000 distinct CDR3 sequences detected, more than 11% appear once; the ten largest clones hold 11%. This clonotype was seen many times. Its antigen is currently unknown. The source of the PBMCs was around 10 ml of fresh peripheral blood. V lost 3 bases and J 1 base, leaving 12 bases between the germline ends. Germline assignment: CDR1 KGHSH and CDR2 LQKENI. CDR3 size: 15 residues.

Sequencing was performed on blood. The origin of this receptor is a woman aged 55 to 70 with Graves' hyperthyroidism. The chain carries TRBV18 and TRBJ2-5; D is possibly TRBD1 (5 bases). CDR3: CASSPMAGAQETQYF. The CDR3 region has the DNA TGTGCCAGCTCACCCATGGCTGGGGCCCAAGAGACCCAGTACTTC.